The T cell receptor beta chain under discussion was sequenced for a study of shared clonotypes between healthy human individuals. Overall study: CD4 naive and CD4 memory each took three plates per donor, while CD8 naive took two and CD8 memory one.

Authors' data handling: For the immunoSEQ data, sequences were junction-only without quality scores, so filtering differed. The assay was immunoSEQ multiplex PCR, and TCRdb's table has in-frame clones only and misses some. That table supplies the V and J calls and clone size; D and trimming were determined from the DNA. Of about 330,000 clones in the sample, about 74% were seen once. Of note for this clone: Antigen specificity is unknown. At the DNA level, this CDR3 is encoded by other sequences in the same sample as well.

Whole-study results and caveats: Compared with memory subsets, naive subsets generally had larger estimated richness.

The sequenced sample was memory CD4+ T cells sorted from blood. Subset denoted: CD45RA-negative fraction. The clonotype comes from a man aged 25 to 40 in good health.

CDR3 nucleotide sequence: TGTGCCATCAGTGAACTGCGCCAAGAGACCCAGTACTTC. Translating gives CAISELRQETQYF. The chain carries TRBV10-3 and TRBJ2-5; D unresolved. The CDR3 length is 13 residues. Germline CDR1 and CDR2: ENHRY and SYGVKD. Trimming took off 3 bases at V and 1 base at J, with 6 bases between the two ends.